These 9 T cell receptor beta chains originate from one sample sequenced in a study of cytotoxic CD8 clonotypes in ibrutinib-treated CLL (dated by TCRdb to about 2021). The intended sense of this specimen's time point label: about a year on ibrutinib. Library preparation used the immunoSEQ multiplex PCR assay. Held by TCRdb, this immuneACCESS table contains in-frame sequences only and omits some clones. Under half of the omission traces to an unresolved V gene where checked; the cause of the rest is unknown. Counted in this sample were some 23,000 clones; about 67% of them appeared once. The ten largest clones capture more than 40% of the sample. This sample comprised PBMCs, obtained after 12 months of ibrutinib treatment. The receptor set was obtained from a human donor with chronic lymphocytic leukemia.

The chain's CDR3 is CASSNRALYEQYF. CDR3 coding DNA: TGTGCCAGCAGTAACAGGGCCCTATACGAGCAGTACTTC. The rearrangement joins TRBV6-5 to TRBJ2-7; tentatively, D is TRBD1 (6 bases). V dropped 5 bases and J dropped 4 bases, with 12 bases sitting between them. The CDR3 spans 13 residues. Germline loops: CDR1 MNHEY, CDR2 SVGAGI.

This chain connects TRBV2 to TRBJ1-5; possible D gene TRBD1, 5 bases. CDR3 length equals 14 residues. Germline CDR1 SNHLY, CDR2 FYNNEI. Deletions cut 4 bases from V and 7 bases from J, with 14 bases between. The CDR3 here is CASSVERGNQPQHF. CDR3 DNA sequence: TGTGCCAGCAGTGTAGAGAGGGGAAACCAGCCCCAGCATTTT.

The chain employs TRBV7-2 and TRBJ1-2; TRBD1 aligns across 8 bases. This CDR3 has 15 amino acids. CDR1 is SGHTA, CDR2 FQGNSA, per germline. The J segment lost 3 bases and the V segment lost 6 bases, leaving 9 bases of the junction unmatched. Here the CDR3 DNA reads TGTGCCAGCAGGACGAACAGGGGGGACGACTATGGCTACACCTTC. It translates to CASRTNRGDDYGYTF.

As DNA, the CDR3 is TGCGCCAGCAGCCCCACGGGGATCGCTAATGAAAAACTGTTTTTT. It yields the protein CASSPTGIANEKLFF. The V call is TRBV5-1, the J call TRBJ1-4; D is unclear. This CDR3 contains 15 residues. Germline V lookup: CDR1 SGHRS, CDR2 YFSETQ. Trimming left V 4 bases short and J 3 bases short, with 13 bases between.

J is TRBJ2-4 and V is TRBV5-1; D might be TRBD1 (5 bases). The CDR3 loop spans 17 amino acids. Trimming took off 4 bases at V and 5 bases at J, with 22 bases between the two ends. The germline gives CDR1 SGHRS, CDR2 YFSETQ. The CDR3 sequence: CASSAQGQPVGENIQYF. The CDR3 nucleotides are TGCGCCAGCAGCGCCCAGGGTCAGCCGGTAGGGGAAAACATTCAGTACTTC. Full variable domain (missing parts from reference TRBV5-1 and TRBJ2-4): KAGVTQTPRYLIKTRGQQVTLSCSPISGHRSVSWYQQTPGQGLQFLFEYFSETQRNKGNFPGRFSGRQFSNSRSEMNVSTLELGDSALYLCASSAQGQPVGENIQYFGAGTRLSVL.

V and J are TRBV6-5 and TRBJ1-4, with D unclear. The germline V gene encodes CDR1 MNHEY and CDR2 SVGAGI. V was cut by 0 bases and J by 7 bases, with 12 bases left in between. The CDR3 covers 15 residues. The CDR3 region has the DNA TGTGCCAGCAGTTACTCGAGGCTCCTGAGTGAAAAACTGTTTTTT. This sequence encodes CASSYSRLLSEKLFF.

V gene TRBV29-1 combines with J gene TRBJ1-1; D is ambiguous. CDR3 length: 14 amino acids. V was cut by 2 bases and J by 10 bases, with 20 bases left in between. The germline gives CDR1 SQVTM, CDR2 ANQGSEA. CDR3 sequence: CSVEPVSTPVVAFF. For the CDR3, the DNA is TGCAGCGTTGAACCCGTGTCCACGCCTGTCGTAGCTTTCTTT.

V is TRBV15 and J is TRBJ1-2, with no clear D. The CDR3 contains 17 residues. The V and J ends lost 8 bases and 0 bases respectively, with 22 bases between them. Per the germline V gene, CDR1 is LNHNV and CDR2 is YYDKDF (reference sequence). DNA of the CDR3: TGTGCCACCGGCCTATCCCCAGGAGCGCAAGCTAACTATGGCTACACCTTC. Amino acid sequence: CATGLSPGAQANYGYTF.

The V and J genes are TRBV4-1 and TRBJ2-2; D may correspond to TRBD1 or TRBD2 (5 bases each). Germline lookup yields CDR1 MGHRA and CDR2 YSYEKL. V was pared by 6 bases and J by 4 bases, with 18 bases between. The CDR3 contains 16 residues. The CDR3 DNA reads TGCGCCAGCAGGCAAAAGCGAGGGGATGCCACCGGGGAGCTGTTTTTT. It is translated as CASRQKRGDATGELFF.